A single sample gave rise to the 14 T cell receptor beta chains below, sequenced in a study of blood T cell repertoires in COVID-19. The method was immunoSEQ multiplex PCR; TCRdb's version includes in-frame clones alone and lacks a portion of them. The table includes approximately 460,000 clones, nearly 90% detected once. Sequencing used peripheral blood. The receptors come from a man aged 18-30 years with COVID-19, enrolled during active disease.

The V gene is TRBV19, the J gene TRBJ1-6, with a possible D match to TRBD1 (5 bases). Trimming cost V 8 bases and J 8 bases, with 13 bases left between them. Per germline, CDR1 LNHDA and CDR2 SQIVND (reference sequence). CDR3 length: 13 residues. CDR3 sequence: CASQGALYSPLHF. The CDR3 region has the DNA TGTGCCAGTCAAGGGGCCCTTTATTCACCCCTCCACTTT.

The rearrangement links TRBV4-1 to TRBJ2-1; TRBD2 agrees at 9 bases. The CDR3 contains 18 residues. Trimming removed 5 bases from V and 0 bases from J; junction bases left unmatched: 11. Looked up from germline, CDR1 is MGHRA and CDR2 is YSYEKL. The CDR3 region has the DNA TGCGCCAGCAGCGCCACGACTAGCGGAGGGGGCTCCTACAATGAGCAGTTCTTC. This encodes CASSATTSGGGSYNEQFF.

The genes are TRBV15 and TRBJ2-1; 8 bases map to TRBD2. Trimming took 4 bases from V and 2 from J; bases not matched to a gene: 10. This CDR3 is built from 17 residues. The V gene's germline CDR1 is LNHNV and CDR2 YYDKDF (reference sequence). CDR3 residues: CATSTEAGAPTYNEQFF. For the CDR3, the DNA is TGTGCCACCAGCACCGAAGCGGGGGCCCCCACCTACAATGAGCAGTTCTTC.

CDR3 amino acids: CASTPLSYEQYF. In DNA form, the CDR3 reads TGTGCCAGTACTCCTCTTTCCTACGAGCAGTACTTC. The chain employs TRBV19 and TRBJ2-7, with unresolved D. The CDR3 loop spans 12 amino acids. Germline V gene lookup returns CDR1 LNHDA and CDR2 SQIVND (reference sequence). V dropped 7 bases and J dropped 1 base, with 8 bases sitting between them. Full variable domain (outside the CDR3, taken from reference TRBV19 and TRBJ2-7): DGGITQSPKYLFRKEGQNVTLSCEQNLNHDAMYWYRQDPGQGLRLIYYSQIVNDFQKGDIAEGYSVSREKKESFPLTVTSAQKNPTAFYLCASTPLSYEQYFGPGTRLTVT.

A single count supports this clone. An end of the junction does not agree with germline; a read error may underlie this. CDR3 nucleotides: TGTGCCAGCAGCCTAGCGAGTCGCGGGGGGGCGAACATTCAGTACTTC. Its translation: CASSLASRGGANIQYF. V gene TRBV7-2 combines with J gene TRBJ2-4, with TRBD2 identical over 9 bases. The CDR3 is 16 amino acids. Germline V gene sequence: CDR1 SGHTA, CDR2 FQGNSA. The full variable domain, with the rest looked up from reference TRBV7-2 and TRBJ2-4, is GAGVSQSPSNKVTEKGKDVELRCDPISGHTALYWYRQSLGQGLEFLIYFQGNSAPDKSGLPSDRFSAERTGGSVSTLTIQRTQQEDSAVYLCASSLASRGGANIQYFGAGTRLSVL.

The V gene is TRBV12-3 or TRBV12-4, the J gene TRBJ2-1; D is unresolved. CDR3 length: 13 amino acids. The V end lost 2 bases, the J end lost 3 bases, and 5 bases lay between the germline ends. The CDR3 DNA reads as TGTGCCAGCAGTTTACCTAGCTACAATGAGCAGTTCTTC. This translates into CASSLPSYNEQFF.

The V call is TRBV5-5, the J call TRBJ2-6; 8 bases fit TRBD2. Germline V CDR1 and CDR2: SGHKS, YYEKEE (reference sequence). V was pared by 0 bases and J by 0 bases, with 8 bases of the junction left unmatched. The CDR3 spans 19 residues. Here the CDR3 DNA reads TGTGCCAGCAGCTTGGTTGCGGGGGGTCTTCTCTCTGGGGCCAACGTCCTGACTTTC. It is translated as CASSLVAGGLLSGANVLTF.

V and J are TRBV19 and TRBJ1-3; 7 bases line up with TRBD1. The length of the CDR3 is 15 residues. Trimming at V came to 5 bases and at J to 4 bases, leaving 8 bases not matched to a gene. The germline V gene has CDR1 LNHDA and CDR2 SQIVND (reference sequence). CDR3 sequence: CASSHTGVMGNTIYF. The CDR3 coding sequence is TGTGCCAGTAGTCACACAGGGGTCATGGGAAACACCATATATTTT.

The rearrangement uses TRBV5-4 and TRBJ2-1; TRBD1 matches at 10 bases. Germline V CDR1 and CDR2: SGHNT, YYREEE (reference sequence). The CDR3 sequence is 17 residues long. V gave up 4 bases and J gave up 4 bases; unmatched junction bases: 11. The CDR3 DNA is TGTGCCAGCAGCACCCGGACAGGGGGGCAGCATTACAATGAGCAGTTCTTC. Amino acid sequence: CASSTRTGGQHYNEQFF.

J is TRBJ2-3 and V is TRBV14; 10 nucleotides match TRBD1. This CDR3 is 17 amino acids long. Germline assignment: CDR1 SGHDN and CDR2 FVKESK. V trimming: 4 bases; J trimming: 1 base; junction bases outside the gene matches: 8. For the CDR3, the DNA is TGTGCCAGCAGCCGTCCGTGGGGGACAGGGGGCACAGATACGCAGTATTTT. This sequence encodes CASSRPWGTGGTDTQYF. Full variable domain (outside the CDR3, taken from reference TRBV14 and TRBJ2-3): EAGVTQFPSHSVIEKGQTVTLRCDPISGHDNLYWYRRVMGKEIKFLLHFVKESKQDESGMPNNRFLAERTGGTYSTLKVQPAELEDSGVYFCASSRPWGTGGTDTQYFGPGTRLTVL.

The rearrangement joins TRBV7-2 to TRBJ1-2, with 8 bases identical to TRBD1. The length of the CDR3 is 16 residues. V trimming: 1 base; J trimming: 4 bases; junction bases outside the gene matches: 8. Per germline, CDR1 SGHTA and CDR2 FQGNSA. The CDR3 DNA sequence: TGTGCCAGCAGCTTAGATGCCAGGGGGCCACTCTATGGCTACACCTTC. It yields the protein CASSLDARGPLYGYTF.

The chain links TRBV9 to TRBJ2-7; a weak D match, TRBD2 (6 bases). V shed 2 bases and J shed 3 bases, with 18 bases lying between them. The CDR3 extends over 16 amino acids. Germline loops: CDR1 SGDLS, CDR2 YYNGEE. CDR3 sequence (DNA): TGTGCCAGCAGCGTCGATCCGGGACTTTTTATCTACGAGCAGTACTTC. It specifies CASSVDPGLFIYEQYF.

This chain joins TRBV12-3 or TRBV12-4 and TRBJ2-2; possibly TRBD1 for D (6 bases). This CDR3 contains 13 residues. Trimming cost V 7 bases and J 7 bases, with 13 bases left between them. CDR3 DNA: TGTGCCAGCACAGGGGTAATTAGCGGGGAGCTGTTTTTT. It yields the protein CASTGVISGELFF.

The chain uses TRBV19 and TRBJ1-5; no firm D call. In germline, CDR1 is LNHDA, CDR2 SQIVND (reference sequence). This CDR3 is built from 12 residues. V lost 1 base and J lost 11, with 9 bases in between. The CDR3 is CASSIGLAAQHF. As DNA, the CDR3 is TGTGCCAGTAGTATAGGGCTGGCTGCCCAGCATTTT.